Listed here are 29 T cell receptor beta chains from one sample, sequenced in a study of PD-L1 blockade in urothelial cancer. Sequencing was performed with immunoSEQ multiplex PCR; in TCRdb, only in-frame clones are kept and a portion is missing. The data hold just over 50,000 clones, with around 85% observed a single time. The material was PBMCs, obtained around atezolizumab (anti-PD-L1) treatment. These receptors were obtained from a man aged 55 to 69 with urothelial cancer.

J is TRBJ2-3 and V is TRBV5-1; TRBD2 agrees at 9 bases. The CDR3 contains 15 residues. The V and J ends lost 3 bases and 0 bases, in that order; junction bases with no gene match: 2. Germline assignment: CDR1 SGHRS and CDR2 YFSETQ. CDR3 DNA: TGCGCCAGCAGCTCCCTAGCGGGGAGCACAGATACGCAGTATTTT. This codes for CASSSLAGSTDTQYF.

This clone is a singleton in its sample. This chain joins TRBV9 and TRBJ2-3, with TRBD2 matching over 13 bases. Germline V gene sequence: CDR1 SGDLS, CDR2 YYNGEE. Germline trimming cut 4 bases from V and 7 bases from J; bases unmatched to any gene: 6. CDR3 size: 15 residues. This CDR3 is CASSSRTSGGYTQYF. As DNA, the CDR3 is TGTGCCAGCAGCTCCCGGACTAGCGGGGGATATACGCAGTATTTT.

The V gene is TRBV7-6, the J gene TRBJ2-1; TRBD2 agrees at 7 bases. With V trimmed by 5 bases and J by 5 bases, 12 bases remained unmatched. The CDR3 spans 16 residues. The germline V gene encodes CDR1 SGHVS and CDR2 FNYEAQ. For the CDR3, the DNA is TGTGCCAGCAGCGCCCTAGGAGCGGGGCGAGACAATGAGCAGTTCTTC. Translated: CASSALGAGRDNEQFF.

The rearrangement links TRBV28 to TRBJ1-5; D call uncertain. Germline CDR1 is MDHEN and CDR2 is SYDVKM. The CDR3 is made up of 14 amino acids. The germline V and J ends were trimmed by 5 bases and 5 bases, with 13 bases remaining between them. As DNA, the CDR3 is TGTGCCAGCAGTCCCCTGCGCACGCATCAGCCCCAGCATTTT. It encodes CASSPLRTHQPQHF.

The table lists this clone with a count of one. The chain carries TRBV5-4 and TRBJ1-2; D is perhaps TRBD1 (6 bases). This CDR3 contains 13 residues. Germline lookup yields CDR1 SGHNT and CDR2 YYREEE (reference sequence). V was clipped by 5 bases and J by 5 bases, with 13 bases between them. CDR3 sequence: CASSSTGGYGYTF. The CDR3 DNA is TGTGCCAGCAGTTCGACAGGAGGATATGGCTACACCTTC.

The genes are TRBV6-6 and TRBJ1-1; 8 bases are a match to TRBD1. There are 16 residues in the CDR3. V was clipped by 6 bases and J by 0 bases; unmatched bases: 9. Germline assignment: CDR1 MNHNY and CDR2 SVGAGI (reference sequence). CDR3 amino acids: CASSRTGTPLNTEAFF. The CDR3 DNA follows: TGTGCCAGCAGCCGGACAGGGACGCCTCTGAACACTGAAGCTTTCTTT.

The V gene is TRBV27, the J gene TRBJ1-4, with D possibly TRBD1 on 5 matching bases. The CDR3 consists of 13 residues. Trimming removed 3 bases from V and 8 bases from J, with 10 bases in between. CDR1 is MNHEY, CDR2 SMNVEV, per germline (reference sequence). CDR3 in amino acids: CASSFNRQEKLFF. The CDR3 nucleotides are TGTGCCAGCAGTTTTAACAGGCAGGAAAAACTGTTTTTT.

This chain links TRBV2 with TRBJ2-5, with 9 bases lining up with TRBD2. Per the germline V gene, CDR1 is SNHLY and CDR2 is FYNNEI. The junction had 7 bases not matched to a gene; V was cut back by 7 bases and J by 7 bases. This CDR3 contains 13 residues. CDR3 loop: CASNRPAGGTQYF. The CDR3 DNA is TGTGCCAGCAACCGACCAGCGGGAGGGACCCAGTACTTC.

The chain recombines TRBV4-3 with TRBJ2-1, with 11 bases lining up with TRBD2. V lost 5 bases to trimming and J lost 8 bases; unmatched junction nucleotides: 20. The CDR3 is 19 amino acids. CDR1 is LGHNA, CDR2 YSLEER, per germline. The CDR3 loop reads CASSVLATSSGRAPHEQFF. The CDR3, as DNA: TGCGCCAGCAGCGTTCTGGCGACTAGTAGCGGGAGGGCCCCCCATGAGCAGTTCTTC.

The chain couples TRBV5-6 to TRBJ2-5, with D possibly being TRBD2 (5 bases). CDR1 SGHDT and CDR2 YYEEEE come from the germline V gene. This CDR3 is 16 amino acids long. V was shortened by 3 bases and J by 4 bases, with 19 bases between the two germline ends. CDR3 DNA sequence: TGTGCCAGCAGCTCCCGGCGCCGTCCCGGGGTAGAGACCCAGTACTTC. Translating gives CASSSRRRPGVETQYF.

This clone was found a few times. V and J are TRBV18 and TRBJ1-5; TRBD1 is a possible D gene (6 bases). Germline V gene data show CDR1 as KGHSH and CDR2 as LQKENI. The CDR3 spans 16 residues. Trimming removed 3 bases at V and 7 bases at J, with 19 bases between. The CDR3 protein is CASSPPNTGSGQPQHF. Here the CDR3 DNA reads TGTGCCAGCTCACCGCCTAATACAGGGTCAGGGCAGCCCCAGCATTTT. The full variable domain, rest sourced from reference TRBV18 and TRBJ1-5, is NAGVMQNPRHLVRRRGQEARLRCSPMKGHSHVYWYRQLPEEGLKFMVYLQKENIIDESGMPKERFSAEFPKEGPSILRIQQVVRGDSAAYFCASSPPNTGSGQPQHFGDGTRLSIL.

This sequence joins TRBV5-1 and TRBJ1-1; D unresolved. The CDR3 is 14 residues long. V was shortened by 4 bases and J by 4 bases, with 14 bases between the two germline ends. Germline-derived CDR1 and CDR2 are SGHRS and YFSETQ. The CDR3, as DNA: TGCGCCAGCAGCCCAAGCGGTGCCAGCACTGAAGCTTTCTTT. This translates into CASSPSGASTEAFF.

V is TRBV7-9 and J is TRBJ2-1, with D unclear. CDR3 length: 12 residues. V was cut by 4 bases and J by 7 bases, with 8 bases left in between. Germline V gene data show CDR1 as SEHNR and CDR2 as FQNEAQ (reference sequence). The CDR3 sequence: CASSSGLNEQFF. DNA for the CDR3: TGTGCCAGCAGCTCAGGCCTAAATGAGCAGTTCTTC.

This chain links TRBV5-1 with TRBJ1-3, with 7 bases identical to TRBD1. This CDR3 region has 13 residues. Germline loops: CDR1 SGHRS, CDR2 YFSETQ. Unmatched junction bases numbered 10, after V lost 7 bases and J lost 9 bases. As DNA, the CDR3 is TGCGCCAGCGGGGCGGCAGGGGGTTCCACCATATATTTT. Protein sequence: CASGAAGGSTIYF.

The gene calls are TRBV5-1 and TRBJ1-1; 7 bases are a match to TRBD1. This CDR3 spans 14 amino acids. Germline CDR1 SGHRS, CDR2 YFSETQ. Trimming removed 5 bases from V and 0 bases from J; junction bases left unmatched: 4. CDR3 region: CASRGQSLNTEAFF. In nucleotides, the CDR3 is TGCGCCAGCAGGGGACAGTCTCTGAACACTGAAGCTTTCTTT.

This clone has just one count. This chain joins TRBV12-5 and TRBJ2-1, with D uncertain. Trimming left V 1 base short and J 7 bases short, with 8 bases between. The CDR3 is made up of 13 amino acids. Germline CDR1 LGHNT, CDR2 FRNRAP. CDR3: CASGLDQVNEQFF. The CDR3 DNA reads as TGTGCTAGTGGTTTGGATCAGGTTAATGAGCAGTTCTTC.

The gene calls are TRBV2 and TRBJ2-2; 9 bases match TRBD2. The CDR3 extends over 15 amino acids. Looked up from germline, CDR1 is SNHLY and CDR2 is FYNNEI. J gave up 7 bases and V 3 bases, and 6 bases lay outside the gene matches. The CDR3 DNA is TGTGCCAGCAGTGAGAGCGGGAGGTACGGCGGGGAGCTGTTTTTT. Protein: CASSESGRYGGELFF.

The CDR3 region has the DNA TGTGCCAGCAGCGTAGTCGCGGGGGGCCAGGTCTACGAGCAGTACTTC. This sequence encodes CASSVVAGGQVYEQYF. The chain links TRBV9 to TRBJ2-7; 8 bases are shared with TRBD2. CDR1 and CDR2 from the germline V gene are SGDLS and YYNGEE. CDR3 length equals 16 residues. J gave up 3 bases and V 0 bases, and 8 bases lay outside the gene matches.

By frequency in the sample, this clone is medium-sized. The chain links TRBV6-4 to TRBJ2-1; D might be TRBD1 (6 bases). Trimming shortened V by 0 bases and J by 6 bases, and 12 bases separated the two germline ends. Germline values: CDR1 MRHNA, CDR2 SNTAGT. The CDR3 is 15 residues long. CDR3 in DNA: TGTGCCAGCAGTGACTCGAATCAGGGGAGCAATGAGCAGTTCTTC. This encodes CASSDSNQGSNEQFF.

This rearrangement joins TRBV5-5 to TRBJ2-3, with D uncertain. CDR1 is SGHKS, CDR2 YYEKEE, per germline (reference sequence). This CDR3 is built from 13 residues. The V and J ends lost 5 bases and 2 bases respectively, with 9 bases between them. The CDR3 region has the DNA TGTGCCAGCAGTTCTACGATCACAGATACGCAGTATTTT. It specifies CASSSTITDTQYF.

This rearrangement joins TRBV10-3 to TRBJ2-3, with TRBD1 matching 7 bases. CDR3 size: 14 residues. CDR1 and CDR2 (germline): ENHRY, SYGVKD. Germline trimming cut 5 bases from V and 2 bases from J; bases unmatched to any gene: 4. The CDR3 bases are TGTGCCATCAGTCCGGGACAGACCACAGATACGCAGTATTTT. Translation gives CAISPGQTTDTQYF.

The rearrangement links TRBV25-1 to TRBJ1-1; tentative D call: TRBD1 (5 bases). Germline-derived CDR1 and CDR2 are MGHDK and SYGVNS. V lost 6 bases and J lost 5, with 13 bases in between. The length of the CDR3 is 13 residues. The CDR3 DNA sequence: TGTGCCAGCAGCCTTGGCAGGGTGACTGAAGCTTTCTTT. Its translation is CASSLGRVTEAFF.

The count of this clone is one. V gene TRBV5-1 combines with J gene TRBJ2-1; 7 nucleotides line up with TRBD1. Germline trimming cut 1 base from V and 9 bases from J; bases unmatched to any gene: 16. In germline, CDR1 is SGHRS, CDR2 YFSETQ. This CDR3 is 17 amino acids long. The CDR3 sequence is CASSLNLQGDSMSEQFF. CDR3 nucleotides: TGCGCCAGCAGCTTGAATCTCCAGGGGGATAGTATGAGTGAGCAGTTCTTC.

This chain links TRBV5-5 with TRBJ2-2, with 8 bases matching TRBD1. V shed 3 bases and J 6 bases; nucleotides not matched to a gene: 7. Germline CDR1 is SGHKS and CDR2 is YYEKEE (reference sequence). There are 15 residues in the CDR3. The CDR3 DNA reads TGTGCCAGCAGCTCACCAATCAGGGGGCCCGGGGAGCTGTTTTTT. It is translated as CASSSPIRGPGELFF.

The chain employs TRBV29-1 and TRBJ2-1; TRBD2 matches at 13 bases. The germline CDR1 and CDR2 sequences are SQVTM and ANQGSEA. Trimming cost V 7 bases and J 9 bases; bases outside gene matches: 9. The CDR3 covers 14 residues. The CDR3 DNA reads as TGCAGCGCCGATTCGACTAGCGGGGGGTTTGAGCAGTTCTTC. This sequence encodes CSADSTSGGFEQFF.

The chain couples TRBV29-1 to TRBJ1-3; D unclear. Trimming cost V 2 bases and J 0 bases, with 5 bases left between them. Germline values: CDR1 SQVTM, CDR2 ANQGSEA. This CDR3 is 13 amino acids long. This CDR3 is CSVERSSGNTIYF. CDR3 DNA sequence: TGCAGCGTTGAACGGAGCTCTGGAAACACCATATATTTT.

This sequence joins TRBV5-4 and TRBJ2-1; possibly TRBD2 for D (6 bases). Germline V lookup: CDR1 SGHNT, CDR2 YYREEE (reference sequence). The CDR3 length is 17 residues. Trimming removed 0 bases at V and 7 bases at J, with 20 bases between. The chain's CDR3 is CASSLVAGRYTRNEQFF. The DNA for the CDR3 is TGTGCCAGCAGCTTGGTTGCGGGGAGGTATACTCGGAATGAGCAGTTCTTC. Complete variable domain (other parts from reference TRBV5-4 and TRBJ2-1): ETGVTQSPTHLIKTRGQQVTLRCSSQSGHNTVSWYQQALGQGPQFIFQYYREEENGRGNFPPRFSGLQFPNYSSELNVNALELDDSALYLCASSLVAGRYTRNEQFFGPGTRLTVL.

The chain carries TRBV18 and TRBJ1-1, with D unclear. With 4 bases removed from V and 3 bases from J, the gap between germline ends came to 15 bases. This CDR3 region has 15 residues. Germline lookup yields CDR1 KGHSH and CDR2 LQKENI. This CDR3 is CASSLSLLGDTEAFF. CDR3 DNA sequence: TGTGCCAGCTCACTCTCTCTGCTAGGAGACACTGAAGCTTTCTTT.

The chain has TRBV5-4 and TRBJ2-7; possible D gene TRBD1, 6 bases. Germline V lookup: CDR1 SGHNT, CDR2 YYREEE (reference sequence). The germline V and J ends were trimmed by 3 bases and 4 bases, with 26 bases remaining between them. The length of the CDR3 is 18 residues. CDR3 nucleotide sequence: TGTGCCAGCAGCTCCTCCCCCAGGGGACATTCGTTGGTTTACGAGCAGTACTTC. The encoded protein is CASSSSPRGHSLVYEQYF. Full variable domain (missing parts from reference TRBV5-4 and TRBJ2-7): ETGVTQSPTHLIKTRGQQVTLRCSSQSGHNTVSWYQQALGQGPQFIFQYYREEENGRGNFPPRFSGLQFPNYSSELNVNALELDDSALYLCASSSSPRGHSLVYEQYFGPGTRLTVT.